This entry features one TCR beta chain sequence. Original analysis: Junction-only sequences without quality scores were provided by ImmunoSEQ, so filtering was different. Some clones are missing from TCRdb's copy, which holds only in-frame ones; the method was immunoSEQ multiplex PCR. V and J calls and clone size follow that table, whereas D and trimming were derived from the DNA. The sample lists around 2,000,000 clones; about 95% were seen once. Trimming removed 5 bases from V and 1 base from J, with 13 bases in between. The CDR3 has 15 residues. From germline, CDR1 is SGHTA and CDR2 FQGNSA. This record comes from a study of shared clonotypes between healthy human individuals. CD8 cells regarded as naive lacked CD45RO, were positively chosen for CCR7, and omitted terminally differentiated effector memory CD45RA+ cells.

The rearrangement uses TRBV7-2 and TRBJ2-3; tentatively, D is TRBD1 or TRBD2 (5 bases each). The receptor's source is a man aged 18 to 29 in good health. The specimen was naive CD8+ T cells sorted from blood. CDR3 sequence: CASSAGIGGTDTQYF. The CDR3 DNA reads as TGTGCCAGCAGCGCAGGGATCGGGGGCACAGATACGCAGTATTTT. The full variable domain, rest sourced from reference TRBV7-2 and TRBJ2-3, is GAGVSQSPSNKVTEKGKDVELRCDPISGHTALYWYRQSLGQGLEFLIYFQGNSAPDKSGLPSDRFSAERTGGSVSTLTIQRTQQEDSAVYLCASSAGIGGTDTQYFGPGTRLTVL.